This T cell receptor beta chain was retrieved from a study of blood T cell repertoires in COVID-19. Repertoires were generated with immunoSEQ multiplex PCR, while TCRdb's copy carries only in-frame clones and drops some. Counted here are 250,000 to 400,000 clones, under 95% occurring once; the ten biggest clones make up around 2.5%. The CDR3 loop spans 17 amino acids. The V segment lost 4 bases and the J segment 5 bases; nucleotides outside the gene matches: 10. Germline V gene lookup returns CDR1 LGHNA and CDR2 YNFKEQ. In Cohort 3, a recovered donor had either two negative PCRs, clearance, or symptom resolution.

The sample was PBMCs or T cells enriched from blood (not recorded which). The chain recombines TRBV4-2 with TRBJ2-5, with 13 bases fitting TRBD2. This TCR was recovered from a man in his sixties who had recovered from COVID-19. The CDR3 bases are TGTGCCAGCAGCCCGACCGCCCTACTAGCGGGGGGGGAGACCCAGTACTTC. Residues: CASSPTALLAGGETQYF.